This TCR beta chain originates from a study of monozygotic twins with inflammatory bowel disease. General study points: Limited statistical power may explain no repertoire similarity difference between concordant and discordant twins. Fewer clonotypes were shared with others by IBD patients than by healthy twins, especially with disease activity.

UMIs incorporating a 6-nucleotide sample barcode were appended by means of template switching. TCRdb processed the 5' RACE reads again and assigns one entry to each CDR3 protein, with no DNA. This table holds around 450,000 distinct CDR3 sequences. The CDR3 is 15 residues long. Germline CDR1 is KGHSH and CDR2 is LQKENI. With regard to this clonotype: Its antigen is undetermined.

This TCR was sampled from a human donor with ulcerative colitis or Crohn's disease, or a healthy co-twin of an affected twin (not recorded which). The chain has TRBV18 and TRBJ1-5; with no DNA, the TCRdb D assignment of TRBD1 cannot be verified. The sequencing input was blood. The CDR3 is CASSLNRQGQQPQHF. The full variable domain, in which reference TRBV18 and TRBJ1-5 provide the parts outside the CDR3, is NAGVMQNPRHLVRRRGQEARLRCSPMKGHSHVYWYRQLPEEGLKFMVYLQKENIIDESGMPKERFSAEFPKEGPSILRIQQVVRGDSAAYFCASSLNRQGQQPQHFGDGTRLSIL.